This T cell receptor beta chain came from a study of T cell changes during pregnancy in multiple sclerosis. This clone was recorded once. This CDR3 comprises 18 residues. V lost 1 base, J lost 2 bases, and 13 bases stayed unmatched. CDR1 and CDR2 (germline): SEHNR, FQNEAQ (reference sequence). The repertoire was sequenced with immunoSEQ multiplex PCR; TCRdb's copy has only in-frame clones and lacks some. This table holds about 50,000 clones, roughly 90% found once. This TCR was sampled from a female donor with multiple sclerosis, enrolled in a pregnancy study. The V gene is TRBV7-9, the J gene TRBJ1-2, with 7 bases aligning to TRBD1. The sample in question was CD4+ T cells from peripheral blood mononuclear cells, obtained after pregnancy. The CDR3 sequence: CASSLDRYRGESNYGYTF. CDR3 sequence (DNA): TGTGCCAGCAGCTTAGATAGGTACAGGGGTGAATCGAACTATGGCTACACCTTC.